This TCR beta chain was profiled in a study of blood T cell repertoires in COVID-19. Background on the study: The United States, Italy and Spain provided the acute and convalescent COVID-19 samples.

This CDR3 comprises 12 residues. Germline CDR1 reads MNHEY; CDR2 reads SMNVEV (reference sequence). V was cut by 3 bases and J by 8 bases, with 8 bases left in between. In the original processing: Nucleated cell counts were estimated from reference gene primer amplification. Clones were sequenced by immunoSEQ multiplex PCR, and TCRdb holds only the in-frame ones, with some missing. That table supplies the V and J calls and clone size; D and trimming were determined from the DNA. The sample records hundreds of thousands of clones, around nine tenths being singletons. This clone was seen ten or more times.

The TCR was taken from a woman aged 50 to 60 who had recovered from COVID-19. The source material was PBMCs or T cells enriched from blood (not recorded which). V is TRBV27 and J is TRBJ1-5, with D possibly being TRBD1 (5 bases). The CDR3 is CASSFAGEPQHF. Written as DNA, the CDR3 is TGTGCCAGCAGTTTTGCGGGGGAGCCCCAGCATTTT.